This T cell receptor beta chain was identified during a study of blood T cells in healthy people across ages. The CDR3 runs to 15 residues. Germline lookup yields CDR1 LGHNA and CDR2 YNFKEQ. V was trimmed by 3 bases and J by 0 bases, leaving 11 bases between them. As to this clonotype: Its antigen is as yet unknown.

The use of a sample-barcoded 5' primer and a J-beta primer mix characterized a second PCR of roughly 6 to 12 cycles. Each cDNA molecule carried a tag from a template-switch adaptor that contained 12 random nucleotides. TCRdb reanalysed the 5' RACE reads using MiXCR and keeps one entry per CDR3 protein. The repertoire holds about a million distinct CDR3 sequences, roughly half seen once, with roughly 23% in the top ten. Broader study findings: Estimated diversity, derived from one million T cells, was regarded as an underestimate.

Sequenced material: blood. The V and J genes are TRBV4-2 and TRBJ1-2; no definite D call. The TCR comes from an older woman in good health. The CDR3 spells CASSQGDGTNYGYTF. As DNA, the CDR3 is TGTGCCAGCAGCCAGGGTGACGGTACTAACTATGGCTACACCTTC.